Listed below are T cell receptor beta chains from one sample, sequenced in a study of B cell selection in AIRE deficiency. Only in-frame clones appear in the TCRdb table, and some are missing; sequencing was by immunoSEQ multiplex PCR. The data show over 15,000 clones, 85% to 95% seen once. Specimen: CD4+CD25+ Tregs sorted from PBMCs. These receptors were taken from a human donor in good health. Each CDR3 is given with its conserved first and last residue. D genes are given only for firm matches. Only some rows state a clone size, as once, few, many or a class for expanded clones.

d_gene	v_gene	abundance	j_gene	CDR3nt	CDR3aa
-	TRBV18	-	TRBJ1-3	TGTGCCAGCTCATCATTGGACGCAGGGAGCCCGGGCAACACCATATATTTT	CASSSLDAGSPGNTIYF
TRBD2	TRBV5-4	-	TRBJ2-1	TGTGCCATAGGTGGGGGACTAGCGGGCCCAGCGACGGGTGAGCAGTTCTTC	CAIGGGLAGPATGEQFF
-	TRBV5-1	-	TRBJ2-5	TGCGCCAGCAGCCCCCTGCGGAGGGACGAGACCCAGTACTTC	CASSPLRRDETQYF
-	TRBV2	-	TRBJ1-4	TGTGCCAGCAGGTTCCAGGGTCTTAATGAAAAACTGTTTTTT	CASRFQGLNEKLFF
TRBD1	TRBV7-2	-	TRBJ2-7	TGTGCCAGCAGTCCCGGGACAGGGATACTAGGGGGTGAGCAGTACTTC	CASSPGTGILGGEQYF
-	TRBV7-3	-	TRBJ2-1	TGTGCCAGCAGCTTAAATGGGCAGAGACAGCTCTACAATGAGCAGTTCTTC	CASSLNGQRQLYNEQFF
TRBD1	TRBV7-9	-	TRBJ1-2	TGTGCCAGCAGCTTAGGGGGGACAGGGGTGGCATCTGGCTACACCTTC	CASSLGGTGVASGYTF
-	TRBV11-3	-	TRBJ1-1	TGTGCCAGCAGCTTAGGTGCGGGGACTGAAGCTTTCTTT	CASSLGAGTEAFF
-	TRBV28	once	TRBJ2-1	TGTGCCAGCACCACCCCACCGGGCCGATACAATGAGCAGTTCTTC	CASTTPPGRYNEQFF
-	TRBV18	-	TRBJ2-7	TGTGCCAGCTCACCACCGATCCCCGCAGCGACCTACGAGCAGTACTTC	CASSPPIPAATYEQYF
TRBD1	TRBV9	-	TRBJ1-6	TGTGCCAGCAGCACCGGGACAGGGGATTCACCCCTCCACTTT	CASSTGTGDSPLHF
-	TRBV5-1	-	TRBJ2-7	TGCGCCAGCAGCTTGCAGGGCCTCGGGTACGAGCAGTACTTC	CASSLQGLGYEQYF
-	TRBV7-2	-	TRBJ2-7	TGTGCCAGCAGAGAACCCGGGACCCAAGAACGGGGGCAGTACTTC	CASREPGTQERGQYF
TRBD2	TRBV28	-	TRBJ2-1	TGTGCCACCCAACTAGCGGAATTCTACAATGAGCAGTTCTTC	CATQLAEFYNEQFF
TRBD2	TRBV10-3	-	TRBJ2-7	TGTGCCATCAGTGAGTCGTGGGACTACGACGAGCAGTACTTC	CAISESWDYDEQYF
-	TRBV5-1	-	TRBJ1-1	TGCGCCAGCAGCCCAGGGGTTGACGGGGCTGAAGCTTTCTTT	CASSPGVDGAEAFF
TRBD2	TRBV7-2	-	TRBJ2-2	TGTGCCAGCAGCATTAGCGGGACGTCCGGGGAGCTGTTTTTT	CASSISGTSGELFF
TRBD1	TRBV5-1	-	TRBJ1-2	TGCGCCAGCGGTGAGGGGGCGGATTATGGCTACACCTTC	CASGEGADYGYTF